This TCR beta chain was recorded in a study of blood T cells in healthy people across ages. Trimming pared 7 bases from V and 0 bases from J, leaving 9 bases between. The CDR3 runs 13 residues. Then a second PCR, running roughly 6 to 12 cycles, was carried out with a sample-barcoded 5' primer and a J-beta primer mix. Each CDR3 protein gets one entry after TCRdb re-called the 5' RACE reads with MiXCR. The data contain about 720,000 distinct CDR3 sequences, approximately 21% of them singletons. This clonotype appeared a few times. This sequence originates from a man aged 65 to 79 in good health. Sequencing was carried out using blood. V is TRBV12-3 or TRBV12-4 and J is TRBJ1-2, with D possibly matching TRBD1 (5 bases). The DNA of the CDR3 is TGTGCCAGCATGAGGGGTTCTAACTATGGCTACACCTTC. Its translation: CASMRGSNYGYTF.